This TCR beta chain was identified during a study of blood T cells in healthy people across ages. Together with a sample-barcoded 5' primer, a J-beta primer mix was included in a second PCR lasting about 7 to 12 cycles. TCRdb independently ran MiXCR on the 5' RACE reads; one entry per CDR3 protein. Of around 520,000 distinct CDR3 sequences in the sample, 27% were seen once. Whole-study results and caveats: A conclusive naive versus antigen-experienced comparison was prevented by the unsorted PBMCs. The CMV status of each donor remained undetermined, and this could have confounded shifts in expanded clonotypes.

This clonotype has more than one count but fewer than ten. No antigen is known for it. CDR1 and CDR2 (germline): DFQATT, SNEGSKA (reference sequence). The CDR3 is 11 amino acids. These data also formed part of another study, on T cells of mothers and their children.

Sequenced: blood. V is TRBV20-1 and J is TRBJ2-5; D possibly uses TRBD1 or TRBD2 (6 bases each). The DNA matches TRBJ2-1 better at its end, which makes the J call doubtful. The TCR originated in a boy aged 2 to 10 in good health. Here the CDR3 reads CSAPGAVEQFF. In DNA form, the CDR3 reads TGCAGTGCTCCGGGGGCGGTTGAGCAGTTCTTC.